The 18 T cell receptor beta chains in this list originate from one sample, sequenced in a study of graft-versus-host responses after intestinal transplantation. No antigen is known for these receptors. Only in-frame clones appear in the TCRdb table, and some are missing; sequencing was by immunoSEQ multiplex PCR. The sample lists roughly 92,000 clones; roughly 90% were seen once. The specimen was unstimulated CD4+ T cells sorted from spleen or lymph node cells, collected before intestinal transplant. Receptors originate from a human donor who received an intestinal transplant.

In nucleotides, the CDR3 is TGTGCCAGCAGCTTGGATCCTAGCCCAGGAGGCGGACAGGGTTATGGCTACACCTTC. It is translated as CASSLDPSPGGGQGYGYTF. The gene calls are TRBV5-4 and TRBJ1-2; 8 nucleotides match TRBD1. Germline trimming cut 0 bases from V and 5 bases from J; bases unmatched to any gene: 18. CDR1 and CDR2 from the germline V gene are SGHNT and YYREEE (reference sequence). The CDR3 is 19 residues long.

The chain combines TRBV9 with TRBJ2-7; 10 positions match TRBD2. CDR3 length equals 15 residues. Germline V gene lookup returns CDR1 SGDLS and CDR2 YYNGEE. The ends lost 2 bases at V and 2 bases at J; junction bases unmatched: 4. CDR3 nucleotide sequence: TGTGCCAGCAGCGTTAGCGGGGGGCCCCCCTACGAGCAGTACTTC. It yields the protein CASSVSGGPPYEQYF.

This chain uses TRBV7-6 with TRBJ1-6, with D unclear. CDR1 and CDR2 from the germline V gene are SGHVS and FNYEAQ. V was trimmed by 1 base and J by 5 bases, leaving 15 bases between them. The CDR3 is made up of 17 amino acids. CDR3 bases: TGTGCCAGCAGCTTAGGGCGTTCCAGGTCCCATAATTCACCCCTCCACTTT. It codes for CASSLGRSRSHNSPLHF.

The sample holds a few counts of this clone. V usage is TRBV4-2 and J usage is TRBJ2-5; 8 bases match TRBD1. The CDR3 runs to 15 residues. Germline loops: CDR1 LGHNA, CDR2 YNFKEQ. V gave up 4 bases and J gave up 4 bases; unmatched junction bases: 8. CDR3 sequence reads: CASSRARTGGETQYF. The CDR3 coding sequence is TGTGCCAGCAGCCGAGCGAGAACAGGGGGAGAGACCCAGTACTTC.

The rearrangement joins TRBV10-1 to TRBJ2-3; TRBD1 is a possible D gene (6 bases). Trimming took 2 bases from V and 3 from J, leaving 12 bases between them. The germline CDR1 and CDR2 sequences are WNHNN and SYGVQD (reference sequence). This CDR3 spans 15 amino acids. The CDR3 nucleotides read TGCGCCAGCAGTGAGGGTGGAGGACAGACAGATACGCAGTATTTT. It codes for CASSEGGGQTDTQYF.

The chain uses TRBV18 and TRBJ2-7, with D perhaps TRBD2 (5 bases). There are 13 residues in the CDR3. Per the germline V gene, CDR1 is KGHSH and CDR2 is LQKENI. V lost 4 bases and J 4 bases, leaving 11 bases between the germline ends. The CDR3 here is CASSREGGYEQYF. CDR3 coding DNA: TGTGCCAGCTCACGAGAGGGTGGTTACGAGCAGTACTTC.

CDR3 sequence reads: CASSYARSPNYGYTF. The CDR3 DNA is TGTGCCAGCAGTTACGCACGGTCGCCTAACTATGGCTACACCTTC. The chain is built from TRBV6-5 and TRBJ1-2, with no clear D. The CDR3 loop spans 15 amino acids. Trimming left V 2 bases short and J 0 bases short, with 10 bases between. The germline gives CDR1 MNHEY, CDR2 SVGAGI.

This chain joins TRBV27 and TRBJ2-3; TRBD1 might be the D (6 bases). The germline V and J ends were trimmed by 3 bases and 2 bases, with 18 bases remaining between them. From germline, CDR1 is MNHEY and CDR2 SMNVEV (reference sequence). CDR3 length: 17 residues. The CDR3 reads CASSFLGRGDNTDTQYF. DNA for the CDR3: TGTGCCAGCAGTTTCCTTGGCCGAGGGGACAACACAGATACGCAGTATTTT.

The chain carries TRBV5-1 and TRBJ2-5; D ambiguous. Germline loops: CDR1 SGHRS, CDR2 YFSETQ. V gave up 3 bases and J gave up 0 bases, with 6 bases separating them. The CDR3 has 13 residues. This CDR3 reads CASSSQNQETQYF. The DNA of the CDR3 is TGCGCCAGCAGCTCCCAAAACCAAGAGACCCAGTACTTC.

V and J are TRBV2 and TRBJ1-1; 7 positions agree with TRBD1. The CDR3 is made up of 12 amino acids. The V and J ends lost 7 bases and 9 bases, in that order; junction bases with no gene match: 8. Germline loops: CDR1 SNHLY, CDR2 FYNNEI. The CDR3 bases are TGTGCCAGCAAGGGAACAGGGGAAAAAGCTTTCTTT. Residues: CASKGTGEKAFF.

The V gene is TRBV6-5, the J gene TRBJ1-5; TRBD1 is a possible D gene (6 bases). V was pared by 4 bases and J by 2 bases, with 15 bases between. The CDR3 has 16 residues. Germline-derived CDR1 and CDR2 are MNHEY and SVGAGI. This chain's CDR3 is CASSSEQGRGNQPQHF. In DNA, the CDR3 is TGTGCCAGCAGTTCGGAACAGGGTCGGGGCAATCAGCCCCAGCATTTT.

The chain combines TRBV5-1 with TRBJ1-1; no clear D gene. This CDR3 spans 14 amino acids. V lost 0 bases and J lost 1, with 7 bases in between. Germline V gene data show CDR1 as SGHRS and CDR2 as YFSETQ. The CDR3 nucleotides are TGCGCCAGCAGCTTGGATGGGCAGAACACTGAAGCTTTCTTT. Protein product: CASSLDGQNTEAFF. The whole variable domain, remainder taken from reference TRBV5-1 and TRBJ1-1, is KAGVTQTPRYLIKTRGQQVTLSCSPISGHRSVSWYQQTPGQGLQFLFEYFSETQRNKGNFPGRFSGRQFSNSRSEMNVSTLELGDSALYLCASSLDGQNTEAFFGQGTRLTVV.

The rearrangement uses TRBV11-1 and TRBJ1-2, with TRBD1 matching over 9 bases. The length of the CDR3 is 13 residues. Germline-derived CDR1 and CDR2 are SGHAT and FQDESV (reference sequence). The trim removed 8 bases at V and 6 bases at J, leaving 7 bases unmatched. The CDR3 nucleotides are TGTGCCAGCGCCAGGGACAGGGAGGATGGCTACACCTTC. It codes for CASARDREDGYTF.

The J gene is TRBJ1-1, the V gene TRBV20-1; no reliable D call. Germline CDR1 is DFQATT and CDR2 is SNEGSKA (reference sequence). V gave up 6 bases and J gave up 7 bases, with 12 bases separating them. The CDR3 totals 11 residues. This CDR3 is CSAQGRGEAFF. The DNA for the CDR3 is TGCAGTGCCCAAGGACGGGGTGAAGCTTTCTTT.

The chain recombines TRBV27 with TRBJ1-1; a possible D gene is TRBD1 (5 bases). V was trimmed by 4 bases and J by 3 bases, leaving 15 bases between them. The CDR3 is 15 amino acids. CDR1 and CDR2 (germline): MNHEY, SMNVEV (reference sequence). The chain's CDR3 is CASSSPTDRDTEAFF. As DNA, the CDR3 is TGTGCCAGCAGTTCCCCGACAGATCGGGACACTGAAGCTTTCTTT.

The CDR3 spells CASSLVSNYEQYF. CDR3 in DNA: TGTGCCAGCAGCTTAGTTTCAAACTACGAGCAGTACTTC. The rearrangement links TRBV7-2 to TRBJ2-7, with unresolved D. The CDR3 totals 13 residues. Germline CDR1 and CDR2: SGHTA and FQGNSA. The ends were cut back, 1 base at V and 3 bases at J, with 7 bases in the middle. Using reference TRBV7-2 and TRBJ2-7 for the parts outside the CDR3, the full variable domain is GAGVSQSPSNKVTEKGKDVELRCDPISGHTALYWYRQSLGQGLEFLIYFQGNSAPDKSGLPSDRFSAERTGGSVSTLTIQRTQQEDSAVYLCASSLVSNYEQYFGPGTRLTVT.

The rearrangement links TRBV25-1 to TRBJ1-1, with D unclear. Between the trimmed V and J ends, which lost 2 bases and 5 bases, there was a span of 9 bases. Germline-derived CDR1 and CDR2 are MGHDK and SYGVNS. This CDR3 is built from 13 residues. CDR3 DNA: TGTGCCAGCAGTGAAGGTGCAACTACTGAAGCTTTCTTT. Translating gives CASSEGATTEAFF.

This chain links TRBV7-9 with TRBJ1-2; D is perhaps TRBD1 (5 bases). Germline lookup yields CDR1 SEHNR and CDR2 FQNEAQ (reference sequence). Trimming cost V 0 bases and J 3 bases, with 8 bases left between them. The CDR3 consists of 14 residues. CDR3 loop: CASSLAPTDYGYTF. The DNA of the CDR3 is TGTGCCAGCAGCTTAGCCCCGACAGACTATGGCTACACCTTC.